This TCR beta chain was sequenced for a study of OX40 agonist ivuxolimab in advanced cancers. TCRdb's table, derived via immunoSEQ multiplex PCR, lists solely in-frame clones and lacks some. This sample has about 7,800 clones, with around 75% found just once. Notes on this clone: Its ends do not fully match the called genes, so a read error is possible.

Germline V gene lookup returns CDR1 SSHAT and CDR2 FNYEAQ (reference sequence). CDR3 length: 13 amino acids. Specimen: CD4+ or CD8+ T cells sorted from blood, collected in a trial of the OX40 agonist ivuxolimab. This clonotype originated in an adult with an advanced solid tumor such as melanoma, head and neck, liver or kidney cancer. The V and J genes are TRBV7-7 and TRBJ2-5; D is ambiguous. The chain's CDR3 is CASSPQMGETQYF. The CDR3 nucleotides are TGTGCTAGCAGCCCCCAGATGGGGGAGACCCAGTACTTC.